This T cell receptor (beta chain) is from a study of blood T cell repertoires in COVID-19 (dated by TCRdb to the early 2020s). With regard to the full study: The collaborator samples originated in the United States, Italy and Spain and spanned the acute and convalescent phases of COVID-19. The prospective study material was composed of cDNA or gDNA derived from T cells, B-cell-depleted T cells, or PBMCs. Deeply sampled blood TCRbeta repertoires from subjects exposed to, actively infected with, or recovered from COVID-19 were included in the dataset. A freely available public database, intended as a resource for researchers studying the immune response to SARS-CoV-2, is where the repertoires were released. The samples were drawn from the first 160 participants of the ongoing ImmuneRACE study and from some 1,300 subjects provided by 6 global collaborators. Nearly every sample came with metadata listing a de-identified subject ID, COVID-19 status, age in years and sex. Where available, HLA class I and class II types were taken from metadata supplied by the sample provider and were not determined by assay-based typing.

Each collaborating institution followed its own protocols to collect whole blood in K2EDTA tubes. For TCRbeta analysis, collaborators shipped samples in one of three forms: frozen whole blood, isolated PBMCs, or DNA extracted from either of those sample types. Notes on this clone: It lacks a known antigen. Base qualities are not recorded, but no much larger clone differs from it by a single base.

Taken from the germline V gene (reference sequence), the CDR1 and CDR2 loops are SEHNR and FQNEAQ. Trimming costs V 1 base and J 3 bases, and their ends lie 18 bases apart. The CDR3 runs 17 amino acids, cysteine and phenylalanine included. The kept DNA is CDR3 alone, 51 bases in frame from the first base. TCRbeta CDR3 regions were amplified from genomic DNA by means of the immunoSEQ Assay, a bias-controlled multiplex PCR. From the authors' description of their analysis: The number of nucleated cells in each sample was estimated from the amplification of reference gene primers within the assay. Sequence reads were collapsed and filtered to measure the absolute abundance of every unique TCRbeta CDR3 rearrangement. For each sample, productive Simpson clonality was calculated as the square root of Simpson's diversity index across productive rearrangements. Held by TCRdb, this immuneACCESS table contains in-frame sequences only and omits some clones. Under half of the omission traces to an unresolved V gene where checked; the cause of the rest is unknown. V, J and clone size are taken as reported in that table, and D and trimming were inferred from the DNA itself. The sample includes fewer than 200,000 clones, with approximately 86% observed a single time. The ten largest clones take up 7% to 10% of the sample.

Study-wide conclusions, independent of this receptor: Clinical and demographic metadata were provided uncurated, with the amount varying by source and participant.

Rearrangement joined TRBV7-9 to TRBJ1-2; too little of a D gene remains to name it. This TCR derives from a man aged 45-60 years with active or convalescent COVID-19. The sample was peripheral blood. CDR3 loop: CASSLDIGSGKDYGYTF. In nucleotide form, the sequence is TGTGCCAGCAGCTTAGATATTGGTAGCGGTAAGGACTATGGCTACACCTTC.